These 8 T cell receptor beta chains were all obtained from the same sample, sequenced in a study of blood T cell repertoires in COVID-19. Repertoires were generated with immunoSEQ multiplex PCR, while TCRdb's copy carries only in-frame clones and drops some. The table lists around 94,000 clones, approximately 91% of them singletons. Specimen: peripheral blood. The source of these receptors is a man between 18 and 29 years old with acute or convalescent COVID-19.

This chain connects TRBV7-8 to TRBJ2-4, with 15 bases matching TRBD2. The CDR3 spans 20 residues. V shed 1 base and J 0 bases; nucleotides not matched to a gene: 7. Germline V gene data show CDR1 as SGHVS and CDR2 as FQNEAQ. Here the CDR3 DNA reads TGTGCCAGCAGCTTAGGCATGGGACTAGCGGGGGGAATAGCCAAAAACATTCAGTACTTC. Translating it yields CASSLGMGLAGGIAKNIQYF.

V usage is TRBV3-1 (or the pseudogene TRBV3-2) and J usage is TRBJ2-3, with D possibly matching TRBD2 (6 bases). Per germline, CDR1 LGHDT and CDR2 YNNKEL (reference sequence). The CDR3 extends over 14 amino acids. The V end lost 4 bases, the J end lost 0 bases, and 8 bases lay between the germline ends. The CDR3 is CASSRRGSTDTQYF. Here the CDR3 DNA reads TGTGCCAGCAGCCGACGGGGGAGCACAGATACGCAGTATTTT.

The chain carries TRBV6-5 and TRBJ2-5; 12 bases map to TRBD2. Germline V lookup: CDR1 MNHEY, CDR2 SVGAGI. Losses at the gene ends were 4 bases for V and 3 bases for J; bases not matched to a gene: 3. The CDR3 length is 15 residues. In DNA, the CDR3 is TGTGCCAGCAGTTCCCTAGCGGGAGGGGAAGAGACCCAGTACTTC. Translated: CASSSLAGGEETQYF.

This clone was recorded once. This chain links TRBV2 with TRBJ1-6, with D perhaps matching TRBD1 (5 bases). This CDR3 comprises 15 residues. V lost 6 bases to trimming and J lost 2 bases, with 11 bases between them. CDR1 is SNHLY and CDR2 is FYNNEI in the germline V gene. DNA of the CDR3: TGTGCCAGCAGGAGAGAGGACACCTATAATTCACCCCTCCACTTT. Residues: CASRREDTYNSPLHF.

The chain carries TRBV30 and TRBJ1-1, with a weak D call TRBD1 (5 bases). The germline V gene has CDR1 GTSNPN and CDR2 SVGIG (reference sequence). V was pared by 0 bases and J by 0 bases, with 11 bases between. The CDR3 sequence is 15 residues long. CDR3 sequence reads: CAWSVWGGMNTEAFF. In DNA form, the CDR3 reads TGTGCCTGGAGTGTTTGGGGGGGGATGAACACTGAAGCTTTCTTT.

The genes are TRBV10-2 and TRBJ1-4; 7 positions match TRBD1. The CDR3 spans 14 residues. Trimming cost V 4 bases and J 5 bases; bases outside gene matches: 4. In germline, CDR1 is WSHSY, CDR2 SAAADI. In DNA form, the CDR3 reads TGCGCCAGCAGTGCACAGGGGAGAAATGAAAAACTGTTTTTT. Translation: CASSAQGRNEKLFF.

This chain connects TRBV6-5 to TRBJ1-5; the D gene is possibly TRBD1 (6 bases). CDR3 length: 13 amino acids. Germline V lookup: CDR1 MNHEY, CDR2 SVGAGI. Trimming took 10 bases from V and 7 from J, leaving 17 bases between them. The chain's CDR3 is CATMEQGPQPQHF. In DNA, the CDR3 is TGTGCCACCATGGAACAGGGCCCCCAGCCCCAGCATTTT.

The CDR3 loop reads CASSFNRILGYGYTF. The CDR3, as DNA: TGTGCCAGCAGCTTTAACAGGATTCTCGGCTATGGCTACACCTTC. The chain couples TRBV5-6 to TRBJ1-2, with a possible D match to TRBD1 (5 bases). The CDR3 spans 15 residues. Germline CDR1 SGHDT, CDR2 YYEEEE. The V end was cut by 2 bases, the J end by 4 bases, with 15 bases between.